The entry below describes one TCR beta chain. Its target is unknown. The V gene's germline CDR1 is SGHDN and CDR2 FVKESK. The CDR3 sequence is 15 residues long. Between the trimmed V and J ends, which lost 3 bases and 4 bases, there was a span of 13 bases. The data derive from a study of T cell responses to AZD1222 COVID-19 vaccine. Study conclusions and caveats: As reported, nearly half of all spike-specific TCRs target variant regions that are unmutated. Increases in Spike-specific TCR breadth and depth were seen after two AZD1222 doses.

Assay used: immunoSEQ multiplex PCR; TCRdb lists only in-frame clones, some missing. The sample carries 150,000 or so clones, about 89% recorded once. The specimen comprised peripheral blood, sampled 28 days after the second AZD1222 dose. The TCR was taken from an adult who received the AZD1222 COVID-19 vaccine. V is TRBV14 and J is TRBJ1-5; D may be TRBD1 (5 bases). The CDR3 DNA sequence: TGTGCCAGCAGCCAGGGGGGGGGTGCAAATCAGCCCCAGCATTTT. Protein sequence: CASSQGGGANQPQHF.